Below are 14 T cell receptor beta chains sequenced from a single sample in a study of identical twins (dated by TCRdb to the mid-2010s). Library construction relied on 5' RACE. The data were produced on an Illumina HiSeq 2000. Starting from the raw public reads, TCRdb applied fastp trimming at Q25, assembled clones with MiXCR and retained in-frame beta chains. Each record represents a unique CDR3 protein, reported with the most common genes and DNA among its rows. The table for this sample lists a few hundred thousand distinct CDR3 sequences; approximately 8.3% of them were counted only once. The ten largest clones represent approximately 3% of the sample. These data also formed part of another study, on yellow fever vaccine responses in identical twins.

Sequencing input: CD8+ T cells sorted from blood. Receptors originate from a woman aged 18-29 years in good health.

This clonotype was counted ten times or more. The J gene is TRBJ2-1, the V gene TRBV21-1. TRBV21-1 is labeled a pseudogene. The CDR3 length is 15 residues. The CDR3 nucleotides read TGTGCCAGCAGCAAATACGGGAGGGCCTCCAATGAGCAGTTCTTC. This encodes CASSKYGRASNEQFF.

This clonotype was observed a few times. J is TRBJ1-5 and V is TRBV12-3 or TRBV12-4; D not certain. Trimming took off 5 bases at V and 3 bases at J, with 14 bases between the two ends. This CDR3 is 15 amino acids long. CDR3 in DNA: TGTGCCAGCAGTCGCCTCGGGGAAACCAATCAGCCCCAGCATTTT. Translation: CASSRLGETNQPQHF.

This clonotype came up a few times. V usage is TRBV6-2 or TRBV6-3 and J usage is TRBJ2-1; a possible D gene is TRBD2 (6 bases). The germline gives CDR1 MNHEY, CDR2 SVGEGT. V dropped 4 bases and J dropped 5 bases, with 18 bases sitting between them. There are 16 residues in the CDR3. Written as DNA, the CDR3 is TGTGCCAGCAGTTTGGAGCGGCTAGCGAACGACAATGAGCAGTTCTTC. It translates to CASSLERLANDNEQFF.

Remarks on this clonotype: A much larger clone is a single base away; this may be a read error. The chain links TRBV20-1 to TRBJ2-2; a weak D match, TRBD1 (6 bases). Germline V lookup: CDR1 DFQATT, CDR2 SNEGSKA (reference sequence). This CDR3 has 16 residues. V lost 0 bases to trimming and J lost 5 bases, with 16 bases between them. The CDR3 DNA is TGCAGTGCTAGAGATTTAGGGAAGGGGGAGACCGGGGAGCTGTTTTTT. It yields the protein CSARDLGKGETGELFF.

V and J are TRBV7-8 and TRBJ2-1; 7 bases fit TRBD1. V trimming: 0 bases; J trimming: 0 bases; junction bases outside the gene matches: 8. Germline V gene lookup returns CDR1 SGHVS and CDR2 FQNEAQ. This CDR3 region has 18 residues. CDR3 residues: CASSLAIQGLSSYNEQFF. CDR3 nucleotide sequence: TGTGCCAGCAGCTTAGCGATACAGGGGCTGAGCTCCTACAATGAGCAGTTCTTC.

This clonotype was seen only a few times. The rearrangement links TRBV9 to TRBJ2-2; D might be TRBD2 (5 bases). This CDR3 contains 14 residues. The V gene's germline CDR1 is SGDLS and CDR2 YYNGEE. The V end lost 5 bases, the J end lost 6 bases, and 14 bases lay between the germline ends. The CDR3 nucleotides are TGTGCCAGCAGTTATACTAGGGCGGCCGGGGAGCTGTTTTTT. It specifies CASSYTRAAGELFF.

The chain joins TRBV4-2 to TRBJ2-4, with a tentative D call TRBD1 (6 bases). Per the germline V gene, CDR1 is LGHNA and CDR2 is YNFKEQ. The CDR3 sequence is 13 residues long. The V end was cut by 1 base, the J end by 8 bases, with 9 bases between. CDR3 coding DNA: TGTGCCAGCAGCCAAGGGACAGCGGACATTCAGTACTTC. Amino acid sequence: CASSQGTADIQYF.

The rearrangement links TRBV29-1 to TRBJ2-1; TRBD2 aligns across 11 bases. CDR1 is SQVTM and CDR2 is ANQGSEA in the germline V gene. The junction had 18 bases not matched to a gene; V was cut back by 7 bases and J by 4 bases. The CDR3 is 18 amino acids. CDR3 amino acids: CSAQTVTSGSNRYNEQFF. The CDR3 DNA reads TGCAGCGCCCAAACGGTAACTAGCGGGAGCAACCGTTACAATGAGCAGTTCTTC.

This clonotype appeared a few times. The chain employs TRBV7-9 and TRBJ2-1, with 7 bases identical to TRBD2. The germline V gene encodes CDR1 SEHNR and CDR2 FQNEAQ (reference sequence). The CDR3 runs 15 residues. The V gene end was trimmed by 4 bases and the J gene end by 0 bases; junction bases not matched to a gene: 3. The CDR3: CASSSRTSSYNEQFF. CDR3 nucleotides: TGTGCCAGCAGCTCACGGACTAGCTCCTACAATGAGCAGTTCTTC.

This clonotype was seen only a few times. CDR3 nucleotide sequence: TGTGCCACCCAACCGGATGGGAGGGGAATTCAGTACTTC. It is translated as CATQPDGRGIQYF. This chain uses TRBV7-6 with TRBJ2-4, with 7 bases that match TRBD2. This CDR3 contains 13 residues. Losses at the gene ends were 10 bases for V and 10 bases for J; bases not matched to a gene: 13. Germline lookup yields CDR1 SGHVS and CDR2 FNYEAQ.

The chain joins TRBV6-2 or TRBV6-3 to TRBJ2-1; 7 bases match TRBD2. The V gene end was trimmed by 8 bases and the J gene end by 4 bases; junction bases not matched to a gene: 8. The CDR3 spans 14 residues. The germline V gene has CDR1 MNHEY and CDR2 SVGEGT. The CDR3 DNA sequence: TGTGCCAGCGAATCCCGGGGGGTATACAATGAGCAGTTCTTC. This gives the protein CASESRGVYNEQFF.

Comment on this clonotype: One end of the junction fails to match germline, which may point to a read error. The chain combines TRBV7-9 with TRBJ2-3; D may be TRBD1 (6 bases). This CDR3 spans 14 amino acids. CDR1 is SEHNR and CDR2 is FQNEAQ in the germline V gene (reference sequence). Written as DNA, the CDR3 is TGTGCCAGCAGCGCAGGCAGGGGCACAGATACGCGGTATTTT. Residues: CASSAGRGTDTRYF.

V usage is TRBV10-3 and J usage is TRBJ1-2, with 9 bases aligning to TRBD1. This CDR3 contains 16 residues. Trimming took 10 bases from V and 2 from J; bases not matched to a gene: 14. Germline V gene lookup returns CDR1 ENHRY and CDR2 SYGVKD. CDR3 sequence (DNA): TGTGCCACCCTAGGAGGGCACAGGGGGCCCAACTATGGCTACACCTTC. Its protein is CATLGGHRGPNYGYTF.

This clonotype was detected many times. The chain has TRBV12-3 or TRBV12-4 and TRBJ2-5, with D hard to call. Trimming cost V 1 base and J 2 bases, with 11 bases left between them. There are 15 residues in the CDR3. CDR3 residues: CASSLGISRQETQYF. CDR3 in DNA: TGTGCCAGCAGTTTAGGGATCTCTCGGCAAGAGACCCAGTACTTC.